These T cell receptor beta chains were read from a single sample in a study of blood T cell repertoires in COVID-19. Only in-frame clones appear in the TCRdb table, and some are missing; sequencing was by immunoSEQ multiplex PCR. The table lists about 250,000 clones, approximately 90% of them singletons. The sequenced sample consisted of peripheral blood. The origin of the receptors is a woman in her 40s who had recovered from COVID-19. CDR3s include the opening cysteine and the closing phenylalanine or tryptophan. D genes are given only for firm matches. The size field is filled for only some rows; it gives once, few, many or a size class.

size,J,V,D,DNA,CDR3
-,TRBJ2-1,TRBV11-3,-,TGTGCCAGCAGCTTGGGGGGTTCCAATGAGCAGTTCTTC,CASSLGGSNEQFF
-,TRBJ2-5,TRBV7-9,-,TGTGCCAGCAGGGCCAAAGCGGCCCAAGAGACCCAGTACTTC,CASRAKAAQETQYF
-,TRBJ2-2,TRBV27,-,TGTGCCAGCAGTTTAGGGCTTTTAGACCCTGGGCCCGGGGAGCTGTTTTTT,CASSLGLLDPGPGELFF
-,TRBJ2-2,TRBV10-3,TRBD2,TGTGCCATCAGCTCCCCGACTAGCGGGAGAGGGAACACCGGGGAGCTGTTTTTT,CAISSPTSGRGNTGELFF
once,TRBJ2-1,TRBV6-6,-,TGTGCCAGCAGCCCCCTGGGGACTCTATCCTACAATGAGCAGTTCTTC,CASSPLGTLSYNEQFF
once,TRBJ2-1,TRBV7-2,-,TGTGCCAGCAGCTTAGTAGCCCCCGGATACAATGAGCAGTTCTTC,CASSLVAPGYNEQFF
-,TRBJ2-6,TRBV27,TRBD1,TGTGCCAGCAGTCAGGGACAGGGGGCGCCTGGGGCCAACGTCCTGACTTTC,CASSQGQGAPGANVLTF
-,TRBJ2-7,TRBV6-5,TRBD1,TGTGCCAGCAGCCCATGGGACAGGGGGGACGAGCAGTACTTC,CASSPWDRGDEQYF
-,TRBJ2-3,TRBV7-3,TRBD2,TGTGCCAGCAGCCCCTCGACTAGCGGTACAGATACGCAGTATTTT,CASSPSTSGTDTQYF
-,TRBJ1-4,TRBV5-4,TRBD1,TGTGCCAGCAGCAGACAGGGGGCGGGTAATGAAAAACTGTTTTTT,CASSRQGAGNEKLFF
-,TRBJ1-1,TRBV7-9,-,TGTGCCAGCCACAAAGGCAGGTGGGGCCCTGAAGCTTTCTTT,CASHKGRWGPEAFF
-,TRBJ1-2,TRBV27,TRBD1,TGTGCCAGCACCCCCGGGACAGGGAGAGCTAACTATGGCTACACCTTC,CASTPGTGRANYGYTF
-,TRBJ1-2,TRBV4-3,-,TGCGCCAGCAGCCAAGATTGGGGCACAACAGGCCTGAGGGGCTACACCTTC,CASSQDWGTTGLRGYTF